This T cell receptor (beta chain) was captured by sequencing in a study of human T cells and chemical hapten exposure. Study in general: There were weekly diphenylcyclopropenone doses to the scalp for patients throughout the roughly 24-week study.

Notes on the study in general: DPC sensitization left the count of TCRs above 1 in 1000 unchanged. Patch test score tracked positively with PT1 expanded TCR counts.

The table lists this clonotype with a few counts. The antigen remains undetermined. CDR1 DFQATT and CDR2 SNEGSKA come from the germline V gene (reference sequence). CDR3 length equals 15 residues. The V end was cut by 1 base, the J end by 6 bases, with 13 bases between. Documented time point: pre-sensitization, week 0. Treatment given: therapeutic diphenylcyclopropenone sensitization with weekly scalp DPC. Individual cDNA molecules (in the library) carried attached unique molecular identifiers. In TCRdb, the RACE reads were re-called with MiXCR into one record per CDR3 protein. Among tens of thousands of distinct CDR3 sequences listed, about 9.4% were seen once.

The receptor was derived from a woman aged 40 to 50 with alopecia areata. Some clones in this sample may be carry-over from other donors' samples. Source: whole blood, taken in connection with sensitization to the hapten diphenylcyclopropenone (DPC). This chain links TRBV20-1 with TRBJ1-6, with D perhaps matching TRBD1 (6 bases). The CDR3 loop is CSARGPQGGNSPLHF. The CDR3, as DNA: TGCAGTGCTAGAGGCCCCCAAGGGGGTAATTCACCCCTCCACTTT.